This is a list of T cell receptor beta chains from one sample in a study of shared clonotypes between healthy human individuals. Generated by immunoSEQ multiplex PCR, the TCRdb table keeps only in-frame clones and is missing some. The table records approximately 460,000 clones, roughly 80% of them present only once. The sequencing input was PBMCs. These receptor sequences come from a woman aged 40 to 50 in good health. Some clones in this sample may be carry-over from other donors' samples. The CDR3 runs from the conserved cysteine through the conserved F or W. Each record gives: clone size, V gene, CDR3 length, D gene, J gene, CDR3 protein, CDR3 DNA. D genes are given only for firm matches. Part of the rows lack a size; the others show once, few, many or a class for expanded clones.

clone_size: -; v_call: TRBV7-2; cdr3_length: 11; d_call: -; j_call: TRBJ2-7; cdr3_aa: CASSYYYEQYF; cdr3_nt: TGTGCCAGCAGCTACTACTACGAGCAGTACTTC
clone_size: -; v_call: TRBV25-1; cdr3_length: 13; d_call: -; j_call: TRBJ1-1; cdr3_aa: CASTARRNTEAFF; cdr3_nt: TGTGCCAGCACAGCCCGAAGGAACACTGAAGCTTTCTTT
clone_size: many; v_call: TRBV11-1; cdr3_length: 14; d_call: -; j_call: TRBJ2-7; cdr3_aa: CASSLATDYYEQYF; cdr3_nt: TGTGCCAGCAGCTTAGCTACAGATTACTACGAGCAGTACTTC
clone_size: -; v_call: TRBV7-2; cdr3_length: 14; d_call: TRBD1; j_call: TRBJ2-1; cdr3_aa: CASSLAGQGTEQFF; cdr3_nt: TGTGCCAGCAGCTTAGCGGGACAGGGGACTGAGCAGTTCTTC
clone_size: -; v_call: TRBV15; cdr3_length: 15; d_call: -; j_call: TRBJ2-7; cdr3_aa: CATRSTGTTVGEQYF; cdr3_nt: TGTGCCACCAGAAGCACCGGGACCACCGTGGGCGAGCAGTACTTC
clone_size: few; v_call: TRBV29-1; cdr3_length: 11; d_call: -; j_call: TRBJ2-5; cdr3_aa: CSVARGATQYF; cdr3_nt: TGCAGCGTTGCCCGTGGAGCGACCCAGTACTTC
clone_size: -; v_call: TRBV11-2; cdr3_length: 15; d_call: TRBD1; j_call: TRBJ2-5; cdr3_aa: CASSPNRGRQETQYF; cdr3_nt: TGTGCCAGCAGCCCCAACAGGGGGCGGCAAGAGACCCAGTACTTC
clone_size: -; v_call: TRBV30; cdr3_length: 14; d_call: TRBD2; j_call: TRBJ2-5; cdr3_aa: CACTTIAGVETQYF; cdr3_nt: TGTGCCTGCACAACTATAGCGGGGGTAGAGACCCAGTACTTC
clone_size: -; v_call: TRBV11-2; cdr3_length: 16; d_call: -; j_call: TRBJ1-5; cdr3_aa: CASSLGGGQYNQPQHF; cdr3_nt: TGTGCCAGCAGCTTAGGGGGGGGGCAGTACAATCAGCCCCAGCATTTT
clone_size: few; v_call: TRBV30; cdr3_length: 11; d_call: -; j_call: TRBJ1-2; cdr3_aa: CAWSYSVGYTF; cdr3_nt: TGTGCCTGGAGTTATTCTGTGGGCTACACCTTC
clone_size: few; v_call: TRBV19; cdr3_length: 15; d_call: -; j_call: TRBJ2-7; cdr3_aa: CASRPTGFPPWEQYF; cdr3_nt: TGTGCCAGTAGGCCCACAGGGTTCCCCCCGTGGGAGCAGTACTTC
clone_size: many; v_call: TRBV18; cdr3_length: 16; d_call: -; j_call: TRBJ2-5; cdr3_aa: CASSRVPGGIQETQYF; cdr3_nt: TGTGCCAGCTCACGAGTGCCAGGGGGGATCCAAGAGACCCAGTACTTC
clone_size: -; v_call: TRBV10-3; cdr3_length: 14; d_call: TRBD1; j_call: TRBJ1-5; cdr3_aa: CAIRGTGSHQPQHF; cdr3_nt: TGTGCCATCAGAGGGACAGGGAGTCATCAGCCCCAGCATTTT
clone_size: -; v_call: TRBV5-1; cdr3_length: 16; d_call: TRBD1; j_call: TRBJ2-5; cdr3_aa: CASSWGGTGGEETQYF; cdr3_nt: TGCGCCAGCAGCTGGGGAGGGACAGGGGGCGAAGAGACCCAGTACTTC
clone_size: -; v_call: TRBV4-3; cdr3_length: 15; d_call: TRBD1; j_call: TRBJ2-7; cdr3_aa: CASSHTGGPSYEQYF; cdr3_nt: TGCGCCAGCAGCCATACAGGGGGTCCCTCCTACGAGCAGTACTTC
clone_size: -; v_call: TRBV28; cdr3_length: 13; d_call: -; j_call: TRBJ2-1; cdr3_aa: CASSLFAVNEQFF; cdr3_nt: TGTGCCAGCAGTTTATTTGCGGTCAATGAGCAGTTCTTC
clone_size: -; v_call: TRBV5-4; cdr3_length: 15; d_call: TRBD1; j_call: TRBJ1-4; cdr3_aa: CASSRGQVINEKLFF; cdr3_nt: TGTGCCAGCAGCCGGGGACAGGTTATTAATGAAAAACTGTTTTTT
clone_size: -; v_call: TRBV9; cdr3_length: 14; d_call: -; j_call: TRBJ2-1; cdr3_aa: CASSQTRTSNEQFF; cdr3_nt: TGTGCCAGCAGCCAGACTAGGACATCGAATGAGCAGTTCTTC
clone_size: -; v_call: TRBV28; cdr3_length: 15; d_call: TRBD1; j_call: TRBJ1-3; cdr3_aa: CASSFGTGSGNTIYF; cdr3_nt: TGTGCCAGCAGTTTCGGGACAGGTTCTGGAAACACCATATATTTT
clone_size: -; v_call: TRBV27; cdr3_length: 17; d_call: TRBD2; j_call: TRBJ2-7; cdr3_aa: CASTIRPGLAGVYEQHF; cdr3_nt: TGTGCCAGCACCATACGCCCTGGACTAGCGGGGGTGTACGAGCAGCACTTC
clone_size: -; v_call: TRBV27; cdr3_length: 13; d_call: -; j_call: TRBJ2-5; cdr3_aa: CASSLRPQETQYF; cdr3_nt: TGTGCCAGCAGTTTGCGTCCACAAGAGACCCAGTACTTC
clone_size: -; v_call: TRBV10-3; cdr3_length: 14; d_call: -; j_call: TRBJ2-5; cdr3_aa: CAISEDSVRETQYF; cdr3_nt: TGTGCCATCAGTGAGGACTCCGTTCGAGAGACCCAGTACTTC
clone_size: -; v_call: TRBV30; cdr3_length: 18; d_call: -; j_call: TRBJ2-4; cdr3_aa: CAWTASVGGLRAKNIQYF; cdr3_nt: TGTGCCTGGACCGCATCCGTAGGGGGACTTAGGGCCAAAAACATTCAGTACTTC
clone_size: -; v_call: TRBV7-9; cdr3_length: 16; d_call: TRBD1; j_call: TRBJ2-3; cdr3_aa: CASSPWDRDRTDTQYF; cdr3_nt: TGTGCCAGCAGCCCCTGGGACAGGGATCGCACAGATACGCAGTATTTT
clone_size: -; v_call: TRBV7-9; cdr3_length: 15; d_call: -; j_call: TRBJ1-1; cdr3_aa: CASSLLRFLNTEAFF; cdr3_nt: TGTGCCAGCAGCTTACTTCGATTCCTGAACACTGAAGCTTTCTTT
clone_size: few; v_call: TRBV6-4; cdr3_length: 15; d_call: -; j_call: TRBJ2-3; cdr3_aa: CASSDNGGPTDTQYF; cdr3_nt: TGTGCCAGCAGCGATAACGGGGGGCCCACAGATACGCAGTATTTT
clone_size: -; v_call: TRBV11-2; cdr3_length: 11; d_call: -; j_call: TRBJ2-7; cdr3_aa: CASSSRGAQYF; cdr3_nt: TGTGCCAGCAGCTCGAGGGGGGCGCAGTACTTC
clone_size: few; v_call: TRBV27; cdr3_length: 15; d_call: TRBD2; j_call: TRBJ2-7; cdr3_aa: CASSPGLAGLYEQYF; cdr3_nt: TGTGCCAGCAGTCCCGGACTAGCGGGACTCTACGAGCAGTACTTC
clone_size: many; v_call: TRBV28; cdr3_length: 12; d_call: -; j_call: TRBJ2-3; cdr3_aa: CASTTGRDTQYF; cdr3_nt: TGTGCCAGCACTACAGGACGAGATACGCAGTATTTT
clone_size: few; v_call: TRBV5-4; cdr3_length: 14; d_call: -; j_call: TRBJ2-1; cdr3_aa: CASSLFGSVLSQFF; cdr3_nt: TGTGCCAGCAGCTTGTTTGGTAGCGTGCTCTCCCAGTTCTTC
clone_size: few; v_call: TRBV30; cdr3_length: 13; d_call: -; j_call: TRBJ1-1; cdr3_aa: CAWFQGFGAEAFF; cdr3_nt: TGTGCCTGGTTCCAGGGTTTCGGAGCTGAAGCTTTCTTT
clone_size: -; v_call: TRBV5-8; cdr3_length: 14; d_call: -; j_call: TRBJ1-4; cdr3_aa: CASSLRSFNEKLFF; cdr3_nt: TGTGCCAGCAGCTTGCGGTCATTTAATGAAAAACTGTTTTTT
clone_size: -; v_call: TRBV30; cdr3_length: 13; d_call: -; j_call: TRBJ2-7; cdr3_aa: CAWSWQLNYEQYF; cdr3_nt: TGTGCCTGGAGTTGGCAGTTAAATTACGAGCAGTACTTC
clone_size: -; v_call: TRBV11-2; cdr3_length: 14; d_call: -; j_call: TRBJ2-5; cdr3_aa: CASSLDLAGETQYF; cdr3_nt: TGTGCCAGCAGCTTAGATCTGGCCGGAGAGACCCAGTACTTC
clone_size: once; v_call: TRBV27; cdr3_length: 15; d_call: TRBD2; j_call: TRBJ2-3; cdr3_aa: CASSKTSGIGDTQYF; cdr3_nt: TGTGCCAGCAGCAAGACTAGCGGGATTGGGGATACGCAGTATTTT
clone_size: -; v_call: TRBV5-1; cdr3_length: 16; d_call: -; j_call: TRBJ2-1; cdr3_aa: CASSLGYPSSYNEQFF; cdr3_nt: TGCGCCAGCAGCTTGGGATATCCTAGCTCCTACAATGAGCAGTTCTTC
clone_size: -; v_call: TRBV7-8; cdr3_length: 14; d_call: -; j_call: TRBJ2-2; cdr3_aa: CASSHRGGTGELFF; cdr3_nt: TGTGCCAGCAGCCACAGGGGAGGGACCGGGGAGCTGTTTTTT
clone_size: -; v_call: TRBV9; cdr3_length: 16; d_call: -; j_call: TRBJ1-2; cdr3_aa: CASSLRQAGLNYGYTF; cdr3_nt: TGTGCCAGCAGCCTCCGACAGGCCGGACTTAACTATGGCTACACCTTC
clone_size: once; v_call: TRBV11-2; cdr3_length: 15; d_call: TRBD1; j_call: TRBJ2-5; cdr3_aa: CASSLDGQAQETQYF; cdr3_nt: TGTGCCAGCAGCTTAGATGGACAGGCCCAAGAGACCCAGTACTTC
clone_size: -; v_call: TRBV2; cdr3_length: 15; d_call: -; j_call: TRBJ1-2; cdr3_aa: CASRFRQGGSYGYTF; cdr3_nt: TGTGCCAGCAGATTTCGGCAGGGAGGTAGCTATGGCTACACCTTC
clone_size: -; v_call: TRBV25-1; cdr3_length: 14; d_call: TRBD1; j_call: TRBJ2-7; cdr3_aa: CASSLGTGGYEQYF; cdr3_nt: TGTGCCAGCAGTCTCGGGACAGGGGGTTACGAGCAGTACTTC
clone_size: once; v_call: TRBV15; cdr3_length: 15; d_call: -; j_call: TRBJ2-7; cdr3_aa: CATSRDSAGAHEQYF; cdr3_nt: TGTGCCACCAGCAGAGATTCGGCAGGGGCCCACGAGCAGTACTTC
clone_size: -; v_call: TRBV5-1; cdr3_length: 14; d_call: -; j_call: TRBJ2-3; cdr3_aa: CASSLGAGTDTQYF; cdr3_nt: TGCGCCAGCAGCTTGGGGGCGGGGACAGATACGCAGTATTTT
clone_size: -; v_call: TRBV12-5; cdr3_length: 13; d_call: -; j_call: TRBJ1-1; cdr3_aa: CASGPDTNTEAFF; cdr3_nt: TGTGCTAGTGGTCCGGACACCAACACTGAAGCTTTCTTT
clone_size: -; v_call: TRBV15; cdr3_length: 15; d_call: TRBD1; j_call: TRBJ2-2; cdr3_aa: CATSRDDRETGELFF; cdr3_nt: TGTGCCACCAGCAGAGACGACAGGGAGACCGGGGAGCTGTTTTTT
clone_size: -; v_call: TRBV28; cdr3_length: 14; d_call: -; j_call: TRBJ2-6; cdr3_aa: CASSFPAGANVLTF; cdr3_nt: TGTGCCAGCAGTTTTCCGGCTGGGGCCAACGTCCTGACTTTC
clone_size: -; v_call: TRBV9; cdr3_length: 14; d_call: -; j_call: TRBJ2-7; cdr3_aa: CASSVDRSSYEQYF; cdr3_nt: TGTGCCAGCAGCGTAGACAGGAGCTCCTACGAGCAGTACTTC
clone_size: -; v_call: TRBV2; cdr3_length: 15; d_call: -; j_call: TRBJ1-3; cdr3_aa: CASSGLGGLENTIYF; cdr3_nt: TGTGCCAGCAGTGGACTTGGGGGGTTGGAAAACACCATATATTTT
clone_size: few; v_call: TRBV6-6; cdr3_length: 15; d_call: TRBD2; j_call: TRBJ2-5; cdr3_aa: CASSFGRPGGETQYF; cdr3_nt: TGTGCCAGCAGTTTCGGGAGACCGGGAGGAGAGACCCAGTACTTC
clone_size: -; v_call: TRBV28; cdr3_length: 15; d_call: -; j_call: TRBJ2-2; cdr3_aa: CASSEWGRGTGELFF; cdr3_nt: TGTGCCAGCAGTGAGTGGGGGCGCGGGACCGGGGAGCTGTTTTTT
clone_size: -; v_call: TRBV18; cdr3_length: 13; d_call: -; j_call: TRBJ2-1; cdr3_aa: CASSPPGHNEQFF; cdr3_nt: TGTGCCAGCTCACCACCGGGGCACAATGAGCAGTTCTTC
clone_size: -; v_call: TRBV30; cdr3_length: 17; d_call: -; j_call: TRBJ2-5; cdr3_aa: CAWSLDSSNFKVETQYF; cdr3_nt: TGTGCCTGGAGCCTGGACTCTAGTAATTTTAAGGTCGAGACCCAGTACTTC
clone_size: -; v_call: TRBV5-6; cdr3_length: 18; d_call: TRBD2; j_call: TRBJ2-7; cdr3_aa: CASSLLGLAGGMEYEQYF; cdr3_nt: TGTGCCAGCAGCTTGTTAGGCCTAGCGGGAGGGATGGAGTACGAGCAGTACTTC
clone_size: -; v_call: TRBV9; cdr3_length: 15; d_call: -; j_call: TRBJ1-2; cdr3_aa: CASSVGVGTNYGYTF; cdr3_nt: TGTGCCAGCAGCGTAGGAGTAGGGACTAACTATGGCTACACCTTC
clone_size: -; v_call: TRBV10-1; cdr3_length: 14; d_call: -; j_call: TRBJ2-1; cdr3_aa: CASSDPAGGDEQFF; cdr3_nt: TGCGCCAGCAGTGACCCGGCCGGTGGCGATGAGCAGTTCTTC
clone_size: -; v_call: TRBV11-2; cdr3_length: 17; d_call: TRBD2; j_call: TRBJ2-2; cdr3_aa: CASSRTSGRGRGGELFF; cdr3_nt: TGTGCCAGCAGCCGGACTAGCGGGAGGGGACGGGGCGGGGAGCTGTTTTTT
clone_size: once; v_call: TRBV7-2; cdr3_length: 17; d_call: -; j_call: TRBJ1-4; cdr3_aa: CASSYYPPRGPNEKLFF; cdr3_nt: TGTGCCAGCAGCTACTACCCCCCCAGGGGACCTAATGAAAAACTGTTTTTT